This T cell receptor beta chain was recorded in a study of CD8 T cells in ankylosing spondylitis. Study-wide results and caveats: Clones linked to disease were reported to show significant enrichment in matched ankylosing spondylitis synovial fluid.

Concerning this clonotype itself: Its target is not known.

TCRdb ran MiXCR on the 5' RACE reads and lists one entry per CDR3 protein. Here the sample spans under 120,000 distinct CDR3 sequences, around 24% being singletons. V was clipped by 3 bases and J by 2 bases, with 12 bases between them. Germline CDR1 and CDR2: SEHNR and FQNEAQ (reference sequence). CDR3 length equals 15 residues. V gene TRBV7-9 combines with J gene TRBJ2-3, with TRBD1 as a possible D gene (6 bases). Sample: synovial fluid, either unsorted or a sorted T cell fraction (not recorded which). This TCR derives from a male donor with ankylosing spondylitis. The CDR3 sequence: CASSFTGQNTDTQYF. The CDR3 region has the DNA TGTGCCAGCAGCTTCACGGGACAAAACACAGATACGCAGTATTTT. Drawing the rest from reference TRBV7-9 and TRBJ2-3, the complete variable domain is DTGVSQNPRHKITKRGQNVTFRCDPISEHNRLYWYRQTLGQGPEFLTYFQNEAQLEKSRLLSDRFSAERPKGSFSTLEIQRTEQGDSAMYLCASSFTGQNTDTQYFGPGTRLTVL.